Listed below are T cell receptor beta chains from one sample, sequenced in a study of PD-L1 blockade in urothelial cancer. Only in-frame clones appear in the TCRdb table, and some are missing; sequencing was by immunoSEQ multiplex PCR. The table lists tens of thousands of clones, 60% to 85% of them singletons. Sequencing used PBMCs, obtained around atezolizumab (anti-PD-L1) treatment. Receptors originate from a man between 70 and 80 years old with urothelial cancer. CDR3s include the opening cysteine and the closing phenylalanine or tryptophan. The listing skips clone size in some rows; elsewhere it reads once, few, many or a size class.

CDR3aa,j_gene,abundance,v_gene
CASSLGGSMAEQYF,TRBJ2-7,.,TRBV5-1
CASSHPATSSRRGFNEQFF,TRBJ2-1,.,TRBV4-2
CASSLVLAGGNEQFF,TRBJ2-1,.,TRBV7-8
CASSVATGVVPEAFF,TRBJ1-1,.,TRBV5-1
CASSEGSGSRAQYF,TRBJ2-3,.,TRBV2
CAISDTGLAGGGPSPHEQFF,TRBJ2-1,.,TRBV10-3
CASRDSLNQPQHF,TRBJ1-5,few,TRBV6-1
CSVEDQVGAGRQYF,TRBJ2-7,.,TRBV29-1
CASSNIGSGLFF,TRBJ1-4,.,TRBV7-2
CASSPTGVQGNQPQHF,TRBJ1-5,.,TRBV19
CASSQDHRGFYEQYF,TRBJ2-7,.,TRBV4-3
CASRGQGRRTGELFF,TRBJ2-2,.,TRBV28
CASSLAGTGDYGYTF,TRBJ1-2,few,TRBV11-1
CASSAGTGVDNQPQHF,TRBJ1-5,few,TRBV9
CASSPGQGRAGQPQHF,TRBJ1-5,.,TRBV6-6
CASSVGAGEKLFF,TRBJ1-4,.,TRBV9
CASSFLFRTANTEAFF,TRBJ1-1,once,TRBV28
CASSLGQGLHNEQFF,TRBJ2-1,.,TRBV5-4
CASSQRERGDTQYF,TRBJ2-3,few,TRBV4-3
CASSMGAYTGRPQYF,TRBJ2-5,.,TRBV19
CASSERGINQPQHF,TRBJ1-5,few,TRBV2
CASSPSRNRNYGYTF,TRBJ1-2,.,TRBV7-8
CASSQTTGMGNQPQHF,TRBJ1-5,.,TRBV4-3
CASSLGSGGSTDTQYF,TRBJ2-3,.,TRBV11-2
CASSLGLDRAGGYTF,TRBJ1-2,.,TRBV5-1
CASRPGQRPYEQYF,TRBJ2-7,.,TRBV27
CASSSGLAGGFTYEQYF,TRBJ2-7,.,TRBV5-4
CASSNVRDGYGYTF,TRBJ1-2,.,TRBV19
CASSQEAGRGGETQYF,TRBJ2-5,.,TRBV4-3
CASGQPQGGGSPLHF,TRBJ1-6,few,TRBV6-6
CASSLSGEGSNEQFF,TRBJ2-1,.,TRBV5-1
CASSFRTSGGTDTQYF,TRBJ2-3,.,TRBV27
CAISEPQGIVYEQYF,TRBJ2-7,.,TRBV10-3
CASSRGSRPQETQYF,TRBJ2-5,.,TRBV5-1
CASSPKGGANTEAFF,TRBJ1-1,few,TRBV6-6